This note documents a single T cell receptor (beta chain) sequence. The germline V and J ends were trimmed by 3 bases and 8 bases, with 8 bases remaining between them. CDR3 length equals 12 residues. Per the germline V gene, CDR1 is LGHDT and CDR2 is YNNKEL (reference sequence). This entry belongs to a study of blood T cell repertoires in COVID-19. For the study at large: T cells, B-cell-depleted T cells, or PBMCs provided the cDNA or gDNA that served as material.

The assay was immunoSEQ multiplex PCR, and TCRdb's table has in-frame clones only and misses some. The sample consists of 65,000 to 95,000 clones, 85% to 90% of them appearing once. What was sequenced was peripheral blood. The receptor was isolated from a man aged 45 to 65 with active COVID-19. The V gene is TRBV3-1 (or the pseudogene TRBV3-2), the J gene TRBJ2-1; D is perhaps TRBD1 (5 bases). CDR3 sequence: CASSQLGDEQFF. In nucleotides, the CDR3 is TGTGCCAGCAGCCAGCTAGGGGATGAGCAGTTCTTC.